What follows is one T cell receptor beta chain and its context. The antigen is unknown. TCRdb reprocessed the reads via MiXCR and lists one record per CDR3 protein. This table has around 47,000 distinct CDR3 sequences, 20% appearing once. Trimming took 8 bases from V and 7 from J, leaving 15 bases between them. Germline loops: CDR1 LNHDA, CDR2 SQIVND (reference sequence). This CDR3 contains 13 residues. These data are taken from a study of T cell repertoires in cytomegalovirus infection. Study background: Matching HLA type, along with CMV infection, was indicated by public TCR beta signatures.

This chain links TRBV19 with TRBJ1-5; D gene unclear. The material was CD8+ T cells from cultured PBMCs, obtained from culture after CMV antigen stimulation. The source is a human donor in good health (CMV status not recorded). Some clones in this sample may be carry-over from other donors' samples. As DNA, the CDR3 is TGTGCCAGTCAGCGAGGGTTTGACCAGCCCCAGCATTTT. This sequence encodes CASQRGFDQPQHF.